These T cell receptor beta chains were read from a single sample in a study of T cells in localized non-small cell lung cancer. Repertoires were generated with immunoSEQ multiplex PCR, while TCRdb's copy carries only in-frame clones and drops some. This table has about 59,000 clones, approximately 90% appearing once. The sequenced sample was peripheral blood, obtained before any cancer treatment. All receptors come from a man aged 40 to 69 with stage I squamous cell lung carcinoma. Each CDR3 is given with its conserved first and last residue. The D gene is left open where the match is weak. Size is omitted from some rows. Given values are once, few, many or a class for expanded clones.

d_call j_call v_call clone_size cdr3_aa cdr3_nt
TRBD2 TRBJ2-5 TRBV7-8 NA CASSTSGLAGEETQYF TGTGCCAGCAGCACGTCGGGACTAGCGGGAGAAGAGACCCAGTACTTC
NA TRBJ1-5 TRBV19 NA CASSILATAKRQPQHF TGTGCCAGTAGTATACTTGCGACGGCGAAACGGCAGCCCCAGCATTTT
TRBD2 TRBJ2-5 TRBV4-2 NA CASSQGGLAEETQYF TGTGCCAGCAGCCAGGGGGGACTAGCGGAAGAGACCCAGTACTTC
NA TRBJ2-7 TRBV11-3 NA CASSSTEARAEQYF TGTGCCAGCAGCTCCACGGAGGCACGGGCCGAGCAGTACTTC
TRBD2 TRBJ2-5 TRBV11-1 NA CASSPWTSGRARETQYF TGTGCCAGCAGCCCCTGGACTAGCGGGAGGGCGCGAGAGACCCAGTACTTC
NA TRBJ2-3 TRBV5-6 NA CASSSSGEADTQYF TGTGCCAGCAGCTCCTCGGGAGAAGCAGATACGCAGTATTTT
NA TRBJ1-2 TRBV12-5 NA CASGFGAGPRYTF TGTGCTAGTGGTTTTGGTGCAGGTCCGCGCTACACCTTC
TRBD2 TRBJ2-7 TRBV7-7 NA CASSPTSGSFEQYF TGTGCTAGCAGCCCGACTAGCGGGAGTTTCGAGCAGTACTTC
NA TRBJ1-5 TRBV6-1 NA CASRDRRDQPQHF TGTGCCAGCAGAGACAGGCGGGATCAGCCCCAGCATTTT
TRBD1 TRBJ1-1 TRBV4-2 NA CASRGQADTEAFF TGTGCCAGCAGGGGACAGGCTGACACTGAAGCTTTCTTT
TRBD2 TRBJ2-3 TRBV28 NA CASNSGGRATQYF TGTGCCAGCAACTCGGGGGGGAGAGCTACGCAGTATTTT
NA TRBJ2-3 TRBV21-1 NA CASSKGEGGGGTQYF TGTGCCAGCAGCAAAGGCGAGGGAGGGGGCGGTACGCAGTATTTT
NA TRBJ2-5 TRBV11-3 NA CASSLEGLPGETQYF TGTGCCAGCAGCTTAGAGGGACTGCCCGGGGAGACCCAGTACTTC
TRBD1 TRBJ1-5 TRBV18 once CASSYDRGQPQHF TGTGCCAGCTCATACGACAGGGGTCAGCCCCAGCATTTT
NA TRBJ2-2 TRBV9 NA CASSVESGHRKTGELFF TGTGCCAGCAGCGTAGAATCGGGCCATCGAAAGACCGGGGAGCTGTTTTTT
NA TRBJ1-6 TRBV30 NA CAWSVGRPNSPLHF TGTGCCTGGAGTGTGGGCAGGCCGAATTCACCCCTCCACTTT
NA TRBJ2-3 TRBV6-5 NA CASSYGRGPSKQYF TGTGCCAGCAGTTACGGGCGGGGCCCCAGTAAACAGTATTTT
TRBD1 TRBJ2-7 TRBV2 NA CASSEAGQGLYEQYF TGTGCCAGCAGTGAAGCTGGACAGGGTTTATACGAGCAGTACTTC
NA TRBJ2-7 TRBV27 NA CATGGVSYEQYF TGTGCCACCGGAGGGGTCTCCTACGAGCAGTACTTC
TRBD2 TRBJ2-3 TRBV4-1 NA CASSQESSGDRTDTQYF TGCGCCAGCAGCCAAGAGTCTAGCGGGGATCGCACAGATACGCAGTATTTT
NA TRBJ1-3 TRBV9 NA CASSASDTRNTIYF TGTGCCAGCAGCGCCAGCGATACGAGGAACACCATATATTTT
TRBD1 TRBJ2-7 TRBV20-1 NA CSATDRARQYF TGCAGTGCTACTGACAGGGCGAGGCAGTACTTC
TRBD2 TRBJ2-7 TRBV6-5 NA CASSYSKLAGAYEQYF TGTGCCAGCAGTTACTCGAAGCTAGCGGGAGCCTACGAGCAGTACTTC
NA TRBJ2-2 TRBV29-1 NA CSVVYGQPNTGELFF TGCAGCGTTGTTTACGGCCAGCCGAACACCGGGGAGCTGTTTTTT
NA TRBJ2-5 TRBV5-1 NA CASSPDRQETQYF TGCGCCAGCAGCCCCGATAGGCAAGAGACCCAGTACTTC
NA TRBJ1-1 TRBV4-1 NA CASSQVGAHTEAFF TGCGCCAGCAGCCAAGTGGGGGCGCACACTGAAGCTTTCTTT
NA TRBJ2-1 TRBV9 NA CASSVGGLREPSYNEQFF TGTGCCAGCAGCGTAGGAGGCTTAAGGGAGCCCTCCTACAATGAGCAGTTCTTC
NA TRBJ2-7 TRBV10-3 NA CAISEGVYEQYF TGTGCCATCAGTGAAGGGGTCTACGAGCAGTACTTC
TRBD1 TRBJ2-2 TRBV7-9 NA CASSSPRGLNAGELFF TGTGCCAGCAGCTCCCCCAGGGGGCTCAATGCCGGGGAGCTGTTTTTT
NA TRBJ2-5 TRBV7-2 once CASSLALWAQYQETQYF TGTGCCAGCAGCTTAGCGCTGTGGGCACAATACCAAGAGACCCAGTACTTC